What follows are 27 T cell receptor beta chains derived from one specimen sequenced in a study of blood T cells in healthy people across ages. Primers used in a second PCR of roughly 6 to 11 cycles were a sample-barcoded 5' primer and a J-beta primer mix. MiXCR, applied by TCRdb to the 5' RACE reads, yields one record per CDR3 protein. The repertoire consists of 700,000 to 1,000,000 distinct CDR3 sequences, with roughly 44% occurring once and the leading ten covering under 20%. Sequencing used blood. These receptors were obtained from a man in his 60s in good health.

The rearrangement joins TRBV11-2 to TRBJ2-1; D is undetermined. The CDR3 loop spans 13 amino acids. Between the trimmed V and J ends, which lost 10 bases and 7 bases, there was a span of 17 bases. CDR1 and CDR2 (germline): SGHAT, FQNNGV. The CDR3 bases are TGTGCCAACAGTGACAAGATAAGGAATGAGCAGTTCTTC. This codes for CANSDKIRNEQFF.

V usage is TRBV6-2 or TRBV6-3 and J usage is TRBJ2-5; D ambiguous. The V end was cut by 6 bases, the J end by 5 bases, with 13 bases between. The CDR3 length is 13 residues. From germline, CDR1 is MNHEY and CDR2 SVGEGT. CDR3 sequence: CASRTVARETQYF. CDR3 DNA sequence: TGTGCCAGCAGAACAGTCGCCCGGGAGACCCAGTACTTC.

This chain connects TRBV4-1 to TRBJ2-7; D not resolved. V shed 0 bases and J shed 4 bases, with 22 bases lying between them. CDR3 size: 18 residues. The germline gives CDR1 MGHRA, CDR2 YSYEKL. CDR3 nucleotide sequence: TGCGCCAGCAGCCAAGATCTACCAACTCGCCCCGGGCGGTACGAGCAGTACTTC. Amino acids: CASSQDLPTRPGRYEQYF.

The V call is TRBV7-9, the J call TRBJ1-2; 7 bases agree with TRBD1. Losses at the gene ends were 5 bases for V and 2 bases for J; bases not matched to a gene: 11. The CDR3 sequence is 16 residues long. The germline CDR1 and CDR2 sequences are SEHNR and FQNEAQ (reference sequence). The CDR3 loop is CASSQSTGARNYGYTF. The CDR3 DNA is TGTGCCAGCAGCCAATCCACAGGGGCGAGGAACTATGGCTACACCTTC.

This chain joins TRBV5-1 and TRBJ2-5, with no clear D. CDR3 length: 12 residues. Germline V gene data show CDR1 as SGHRS and CDR2 as YFSETQ. The V gene lost 5 bases and the J gene lost 0 bases, with 5 bases spanning the gap. In DNA, the CDR3 is TGCGCCAGCAGTAAAAACCAAGAGACCCAGTACTTC. This sequence encodes CASSKNQETQYF.

The chain uses TRBV7-2 and TRBJ1-1, with D possibly being TRBD1 (5 bases). Germline V CDR1 and CDR2: SGHTA, FQGNSA. The V and J ends lost 5 bases and 10 bases respectively, with 11 bases between them. CDR3 length: 11 amino acids. The CDR3 DNA follows: TGTGCCAGCAGCGATAGGGGCGGAGCTTTCTTT. This sequence encodes CASSDRGGAFF.

As concerns this clonotype: This may come from a read error, since a much larger clone is one base off. The chain links TRBV9 to TRBJ2-3; 9 nucleotides match TRBD1. The CDR3 length is 13 residues. Germline assignment: CDR1 SGDLS and CDR2 YYNGEE. The DNA for the CDR3 is TGTGTCAGCAGCGGACAGGGGCGGGATACGCAGTATTTT. The encoded protein is CVSSGQGRDTQYF.

This chain uses TRBV18 with TRBJ1-6; TRBD1 agrees at 8 bases. The trim removed 6 bases at V and 9 bases at J, leaving 19 bases unmatched. Per the germline V gene, CDR1 is KGHSH and CDR2 is LQKENI. This CDR3 comprises 18 residues. CDR3 in amino acids: CASSPMGTGTSSPSPLHF. The CDR3 DNA follows: TGTGCCAGCTCTCCTATGGGGACAGGCACATCCAGCCCTTCACCCCTCCACTTT.

The rearrangement links TRBV5-6 to TRBJ2-7; D ambiguous. Germline lookup yields CDR1 SGHDT and CDR2 YYEEEE. The CDR3 consists of 15 residues. The V end was cut by 4 bases, the J end by 0 bases, with 14 bases between. DNA of the CDR3: TGTGCCAGCAGCCCAAGTGGCAGCCGCTCCTACGAGCAGTACTTC. Protein: CASSPSGSRSYEQYF.

The chain uses TRBV30 and TRBJ1-4; a possible D gene is TRBD1 (5 bases). The ends were cut back, 2 bases at V and 8 bases at J, with 9 bases in the middle. The germline V gene has CDR1 GTSNPN and CDR2 SVGIG (reference sequence). The CDR3 covers 12 residues. As DNA, the CDR3 is TGTGCCTGGAGTCGGGACCGGGAAAAACTGTTTTTT. Protein product: CAWSRDREKLFF.

This clonotype was recorded a few times. J is TRBJ2-5 and V is TRBV7-2; D perhaps matches TRBD1 (7 bases). Trimming shortened V by 1 base and J by 2 bases, and 11 bases separated the two germline ends. The CDR3 loop spans 15 amino acids. The germline V gene has CDR1 SGHTA and CDR2 FQGNSA. The CDR3 protein is CASSLVGGQQETQYF. The DNA of the CDR3 is TGTGCCAGCAGCTTAGTGGGGGGACAGCAAGAGACCCAGTACTTC. The variable domain in full, completed from reference TRBV7-2 and TRBJ2-5, reads GAGVSQSPSNKVTEKGKDVELRCDPISGHTALYWYRQSLGQGLEFLIYFQGNSAPDKSGLPSDRFSAERTGGSVSTLTIQRTQQEDSAVYLCASSLVGGQQETQYFGPGTRLLVL.

This clonotype was recorded a few times. The chain employs TRBV6-2 or TRBV6-3 and TRBJ2-4; D remains unclear. Germline CDR1 MNHEY, CDR2 SVGEGT. The length of the CDR3 is 15 residues. V gave up 2 bases and J gave up 0 bases, with 8 bases separating them. The CDR3 DNA follows: TGTGCCAGCAGTTACAATAGACTAGCCAAAAACATTCAGTACTTC. Translating it yields CASSYNRLAKNIQYF.

This clonotype has ten or more counts. The chain joins TRBV28 to TRBJ2-7; unclear D gene. Trimming cost V 5 bases and J 6 bases, with 14 bases left between them. The CDR3 spans 13 residues. In germline, CDR1 is MDHEN, CDR2 SYDVKM. DNA for the CDR3: TGTGCCAGCAGTAAAGACCTGAGTGGCGAGCAGTACTTC. Translating it yields CASSKDLSGEQYF.

This clonotype has more than one count but fewer than ten. Written as DNA, the CDR3 is TGTGCCAGCAGCCTAACCCCGGGACAGGAGTCCTACGAGCAGTACTTC. Its translation is CASSLTPGQESYEQYF. The chain couples TRBV7-9 to TRBJ2-7, with 8 bases identical to TRBD1. V gave up 5 bases and J gave up 1 base; unmatched junction bases: 10. The CDR3 runs 16 residues. Germline lookup yields CDR1 SEHNR and CDR2 FQNEAQ (reference sequence).

The chain couples TRBV12-3 or TRBV12-4 to TRBJ1-5, with 7 nucleotides matching TRBD1. The CDR3 has 14 amino acids. V shed 4 bases, J shed 4 bases, and the junction held 4 bases outside the gene matches. CDR3 DNA sequence: TGTGCCAGCAGTTCAGGGGGAAGGAATCAGCCCCAGCATTTT. Residues: CASSSGGRNQPQHF.

The chain is built from TRBV20-1 and TRBJ1-5, with TRBD1 matching 10 bases. Unmatched junction bases numbered 6, after V lost 6 bases and J lost 1 base. There are 15 residues in the CDR3. Germline assignment: CDR1 DFQATT and CDR2 SNEGSKA (reference sequence). The chain's CDR3 is CSARPGQGSNQPQHF. The CDR3, as DNA: TGCAGTGCCCGTCCGGGACAGGGGAGCAATCAGCCCCAGCATTTT.

This clonotype was seen more than once but under ten times. The V call is TRBV7-2, the J call TRBJ2-5, with 10 bases identical to TRBD2. The J call may be wrong; the DNA end is better matched by TRBJ2-7. The CDR3 contains 14 residues. Looked up from germline, CDR1 is SGHTA and CDR2 is FQGNSA. CDR3: CASSRAGGLYEQYF. In DNA form, the CDR3 reads TGTGCCAGCAGCCGAGCGGGGGGGCTTTACGAGCAGTACTTC.

The chain employs TRBV29-1 and TRBJ2-1; D is unclear. This CDR3 has 13 amino acids. Germline-derived CDR1 and CDR2 are SQVTM and ANQGSEA. V lost 5 bases to trimming and J lost 0 bases, with 8 bases between them. CDR3 coding DNA: TGCAGCGTTAGGACCGACTCCTACAATGAGCAGTTCTTC. It translates to CSVRTDSYNEQFF.

This chain uses TRBV6-5 with TRBJ2-7; D unclear. V was pared by 1 base and J by 6 bases, with 4 bases between. Per the germline V gene, CDR1 is MNHEY and CDR2 is SVGAGI. CDR3 length: 11 amino acids. CDR3 DNA sequence: TGTGCCAGCAGTTACTTAGGCGAGCAGTACTTC. Translation: CASSYLGEQYF.

This chain connects TRBV11-3 to TRBJ2-3, with D uncertain. V was trimmed by 2 bases and J by 4 bases, leaving 13 bases between them. Germline V lookup: CDR1 SGHNT, CDR2 YENEEA. This CDR3 has 15 residues. Here the CDR3 DNA reads TGTGCCAGCAGCTTACTCTTGGTTAGAGCAGATACGCAGTATTTT. Translating gives CASSLLLVRADTQYF.

This clonotype appeared once. This chain links TRBV20-1 with TRBJ2-1; D possibly matches TRBD1 or TRBD2 (5 bases each). This CDR3 contains 15 residues. The V end lost 6 bases, the J end lost 0 bases, and 15 bases lay between the germline ends. The germline CDR1 and CDR2 sequences are DFQATT and SNEGSKA (reference sequence). The CDR3, as DNA: TGCAGTGCCCCGTTTGGGGGTAGCTCCTACAATGAGCAGTTCTTC. It translates to CSAPFGGSSYNEQFF.

In this sample, this clonotype turned up a few times. The chain couples TRBV7-2 to TRBJ2-3, with D possibly being TRBD2 (5 bases). This CDR3 is 15 amino acids long. The germline gives CDR1 SGHTA, CDR2 FQGNSA. V was clipped by 5 bases and J by 5 bases, with 17 bases between them. The chain's CDR3 is CASSLGPGIQDTQYF. The CDR3 bases are TGTGCCAGCAGCCTTGGCCCGGGGATCCAAGATACGCAGTATTTT.

The rearrangement links TRBV6-2 or TRBV6-3 to TRBJ2-1; D may be TRBD2 (5 bases). The CDR3 extends over 15 amino acids. V was cut by 2 bases and J by 5 bases, with 13 bases left in between. The germline CDR1 and CDR2 sequences are MNHEY and SVGEGT. CDR3 in DNA: TGTGCCAGCAGTTACACCCCCGGGATCAACAATGAGCAGTTCTTC. As protein: CASSYTPGINNEQFF.

The J gene is TRBJ2-1, the V gene TRBV5-4; D may match TRBD1 or TRBD2 (5 bases each). Germline-derived CDR1 and CDR2 are SGHNT and YYREEE (reference sequence). Trimming removed 6 bases from V and 10 bases from J, with 17 bases in between. The CDR3 contains 13 residues. The CDR3 DNA is TGTGCCAGCACTACGAGGGACGGCCGGGAGCAGTTCTTC. Its translation: CASTTRDGREQFF.

The genes are TRBV10-3 and TRBJ1-6; D is perhaps TRBD1 (5 bases). The CDR3 sequence is 14 residues long. CDR1 and CDR2 from the germline V gene are ENHRY and SYGVKD. V was pared by 3 bases and J by 8 bases, with 11 bases between. DNA for the CDR3: TGTGCCATCAGTGAAAGGGGAATAGATTCACCCCTCCACTTT. This translates into CAISERGIDSPLHF.

V is TRBV12-3 or TRBV12-4 and J is TRBJ2-1; D is possibly TRBD1 or TRBD2 (5 bases each). V dropped 7 bases and J dropped 6 bases, with 19 bases sitting between them. CDR3 length equals 15 residues. CDR3 bases: TGTGCCAGCACCCCTAGGAGGCTAGGGACCAATGAGCAGTTCTTC. It specifies CASTPRRLGTNEQFF.

This clonotype was recorded at least ten times. This chain connects TRBV9 to TRBJ2-1; the D gene is possibly TRBD2 (6 bases). The V gene's germline CDR1 is SGDLS and CDR2 YYNGEE. The CDR3 length is 15 residues. The V end was cut by 2 bases, the J end by 6 bases, with 15 bases between. The CDR3 region has the DNA TGTGCCAGCAGCGTTGATACTAGCCCGGGCAATGAGCAGTTCTTC. Translation: CASSVDTSPGNEQFF. Full variable domain (remainder filled in from reference TRBV9 and TRBJ2-1): DSGVTQTPKHLITATGQRVTLRCSPRSGDLSVYWYQQSLDQGLQFLIQYYNGEERAKGNILERFSAQQFPDLHSELNLSSLELGDSALYFCASSVDTSPGNEQFFGPGTRLTVL.